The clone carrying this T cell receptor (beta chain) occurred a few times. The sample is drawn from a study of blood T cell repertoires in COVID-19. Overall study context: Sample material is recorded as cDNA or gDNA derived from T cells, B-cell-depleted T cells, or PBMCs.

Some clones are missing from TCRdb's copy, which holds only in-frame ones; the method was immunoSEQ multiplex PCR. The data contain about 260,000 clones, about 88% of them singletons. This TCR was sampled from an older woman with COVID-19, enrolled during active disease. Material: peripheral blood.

Here the CDR3 reads CASSGGRGNEKLFF. The CDR3 nucleotides read TGTGCCAGCAGTGGAGGGAGGGGGAATGAAAAACTGTTTTTT. The chain couples TRBV28 to TRBJ1-4, with a weak D call TRBD1 (6 bases). Trimming took off 5 bases at V and 5 bases at J, with 12 bases between the two ends. Germline V CDR1 and CDR2: MDHEN, SYDVKM. CDR3 length: 14 amino acids.